These 16 T cell receptor gamma chains were sequenced from one sample in a study of Vδ1+ human thymocytes. No antigens are known for them. Overall study results and limits: In the thymus, TRG and TRD repertoires looked highly polyclonal with Gaussian CDR3 lengths.

The template was reverse-transcribed extracted RNA. CDR3 amplicons came from multiplex PCR with pooled V-gene forward and constant-region reverse primers. TCRdb called clones anew from the multiplex PCR reads with CATT. The repertoire holds under 13,000 gamma-chain clones, with more than 35% as singletons. Specimen: Vdelta1+ gamma-delta thymocytes from the thymus. Subset: FACS-sorted CD3+ TCRalphabeta- TCRVdelta1+ TCRVdelta2- thymocytes. Receptors originate from a boy younger than two who had congenital heart surgery.

This chain links TRGV3 with TRGJ1 or TRGJ2. As TCRdb names no J gene, one was assigned here on the basis of a DNA match to germline. The CDR3 length is 13 residues. Germline-derived CDR1 and CDR2 are VTNTFY and YDVSTARD (reference sequence). Trimming at V came to 0 bases and at J to 12 bases, leaving 11 bases not matched to a gene. CDR3 amino acids: CATWDRRGIAKLF. The DNA of the CDR3 is TGTGCCACCTGGGACAGGCGGGGTATAGCGAAACTCTTT.

This clone was counted a single time. This chain joins TRGV5 and TRGJ1 or TRGJ2. TCRdb gives no J gene; it was assigned here by matching the DNA to germline. The CDR3 runs to 11 residues. Germline V gives CDR1 VINAFY, CDR2 YDVSNSKD. Trimming at V came to 1 base and at J to 11 bases, leaving 5 bases not matched to a gene. The CDR3, as DNA: TGTGCCACCTGGGACAGTGGGGAGAAACTCTTT. Translating gives CATWDSGEKLF.

The chain joins TRGV4 to TRGJ1 or TRGJ2. TCRdb lists no J gene, so it was determined here by aligning the DNA to germline. CDR3 size: 15 residues. The V and J ends lost 3 bases and 4 bases, in that order; junction bases with no gene match: 12. The germline V gene encodes CDR1 EGSTGY and CDR2 YDSYTSSV. The CDR3 here is CATWDFPSGYYKKLF. CDR3 bases: TGTGCCACCTGGGATTTCCCCAGTGGGTATTATAAGAAACTCTTT.

Regarding this clone: This may be a read error: a much more frequent sequence differs by one nucleotide. The rearrangement links TRGV4 to TRGJ1 or TRGJ2. TCRdb is silent on the J gene; assignment here came from matching the DNA to germline. Germline loops: CDR1 EGSTGY, CDR2 YDSYTSSV. This CDR3 has 11 amino acids. After removal of 4 bases from V and 8 bases from J, the junction contained 5 bases not matched to a gene. CDR3 residues: CATWDYNKKLF. DNA for the CDR3: TGTGCCACCTGGGACTATAATAAGAAACTCTTT.

This chain uses TRGV9 with TRGJ1 or TRGJ2. Germline V lookup: CDR1 GITISATS, CDR2 ISYDGTV (reference sequence). This CDR3 has 14 amino acids. The J segment lost 3 bases and the V segment lost 0 bases, leaving 5 bases of the junction unmatched. This CDR3 reads CALWEVPLYYKKLF. DNA of the CDR3: TGTGCCTTGTGGGAGGTGCCCCTTTATTATAAGAAACTCTTT.

This clone showed up just once. The sample contains more than one DNA sequence encoding this CDR3. The chain couples TRGV5 to TRGJ1 or TRGJ2. Here the J gene came from matching the DNA to germline, since TCRdb omits it. The V and J ends lost 0 bases and 5 bases, in that order; junction bases with no gene match: 7. CDR1 VINAFY and CDR2 YDVSNSKD come from the germline V gene. This CDR3 region has 14 residues. CDR3 sequence (DNA): TGTGCCACCTGGGACAGGCCCTCTAATTATAAGAAACTCTTT. The encoded protein is CATWDRPSNYKKLF.

A word on this clone: The junction differs from germline at one of its ends, possibly a read error. V and J are TRGV3 and TRGJ1 or TRGJ2. Here the J gene came from matching the DNA to germline, since TCRdb omits it. The length of the CDR3 is 14 residues. In germline, CDR1 is VTNTFY, CDR2 YDVSTARD (reference sequence). The CDR3: CATWDRRYDYEKLF. Written as DNA, the CDR3 is TGTGCCACCTGGGACAGGCGGTACGATTATGAGAAACTCTTT.

V gene TRGV4 combines with J gene TRGJ1 or TRGJ2. TCRdb offers no J gene call, so here the DNA was matched to germline to obtain one. The junction had 2 bases not matched to a gene; V was cut back by 2 bases and J by 4 bases. CDR1 EGSTGY and CDR2 YDSYTSSV come from the germline V gene. The CDR3 has 12 residues. For the CDR3, the DNA is TGTGCCACCTGGGATGACTATTATAAGAAACTCTTT. Translation: CATWDDYYKKLF.

On this clone: Other nucleotide sequences from this sample produce the same CDR3. V and J are TRGV5 and TRGJ1 or TRGJ2. No J segment appears in TCRdb, so it was assigned here by matching the sequence to germline. The CDR3 covers 15 residues. CDR1 VINAFY and CDR2 YDVSNSKD come from the germline V gene. The V and J ends lost 1 base and 0 bases, in that order; junction bases with no gene match: 6. CDR3 DNA sequence: TGTGCCACCTGGGACAGACCGTCGAATTATTATAAGAAACTCTTT. Residues: CATWDRPSNYYKKLF.

V and J are TRGV5 and TRGJ1 or TRGJ2. As TCRdb names no J gene, one was assigned here on the basis of a DNA match to germline. Germline CDR1 reads VINAFY; CDR2 reads YDVSNSKD. The V and J ends lost 1 base and 5 bases, in that order; junction bases with no gene match: 17. This CDR3 is built from 17 residues. The CDR3 DNA is TGTGCCACCTGGGACAGCCCGCTCGATAGGGCCGATTATAAGAAACTCTTT. Amino acids: CATWDSPLDRADYKKLF.

This clone came up once. The V and J genes are TRGV9 and TRGJ1 or TRGJ2. The J gene, left out of TCRdb, was set here by checking the DNA against germline. The CDR3 is made up of 13 amino acids. The germline V gene encodes CDR1 GITISATS and CDR2 ISYDGTV (reference sequence). After removal of 6 bases from V and 3 bases from J, the junction contained 8 bases not matched to a gene. CDR3 residues: CALWKGGYYKKLF. CDR3 DNA: TGTGCCTTGTGGAAGGGAGGTTATTATAAGAAACTCTTT.

This chain connects TRGV5 to TRGJ1 or TRGJ2. TCRdb leaves out the J gene; it was filled in here by matching the DNA to germline. The CDR3 contains 14 residues. The germline gives CDR1 VINAFY, CDR2 YDVSNSKD. V lost 1 base and J lost 1; bases outside the gene matches: 4. The CDR3 loop reads CATWDSINYYKKLF. DNA for the CDR3: TGTGCCACCTGGGACAGCATAAATTATTATAAGAAACTCTTT.

A remark on this clone: One end of the junction fails to match germline, which may point to a read error. The chain uses TRGV4 and TRGJ1 or TRGJ2. In the absence of a J gene in TCRdb, the DNA was matched to germline to assign it here. Germline V gene sequence: CDR1 EGSTGY, CDR2 YDSYTSSV. The length of the CDR3 is 11 residues. The CDR3 loop is CANWEGYKKLF. Written as DNA, the CDR3 is TGTGCCAACTGGGAGGGGTATAAGAAACTCTTT.

A word on this clone: A read error may explain this, as a much larger clone is one base away. The V gene is TRGV8, the J gene TRGJ1 or TRGJ2. The J gene, missing from TCRdb, was assigned here through DNA to germline matching. Germline lookup yields CDR1 VENAVY and CDR2 YDSYNSRV. The CDR3 is made up of 13 amino acids. V lost 0 bases to trimming and J lost 3 bases; unmatched junction nucleotides: 2. CDR3 sequence reads: CATWDRPYYKKLF. CDR3 nucleotides: TGTGCCACCTGGGATAGGCCTTATTATAAGAAACTCTTT.

This clone has more than one count but fewer than ten. The gene calls are TRGV9 and TRGJ1 or TRGJ2. The CDR3 is 14 amino acids. Germline assignment: CDR1 GITISATS and CDR2 ISYDGTV (reference sequence). After removal of 0 bases from V and 5 bases from J, the junction contained 7 bases not matched to a gene. The CDR3 sequence is CALWEVHGDYKKLF. CDR3 nucleotides: TGTGCCTTGTGGGAGGTGCACGGGGATTATAAGAAACTCTTT.

This sequence joins TRGV3 and TRGJ1 or TRGJ2. The J gene, left out of TCRdb, was set here by checking the DNA against germline. After removal of 3 bases from V and 2 bases from J, the junction contained 10 bases not matched to a gene. Germline CDR1 and CDR2: VTNTFY and YDVSTARD (reference sequence). The CDR3 consists of 15 residues. The CDR3 here is CATWDPPGDYYKKLF. CDR3 nucleotides: TGTGCCACCTGGGACCCCCCGGGGGATTATTATAAGAAACTCTTT.